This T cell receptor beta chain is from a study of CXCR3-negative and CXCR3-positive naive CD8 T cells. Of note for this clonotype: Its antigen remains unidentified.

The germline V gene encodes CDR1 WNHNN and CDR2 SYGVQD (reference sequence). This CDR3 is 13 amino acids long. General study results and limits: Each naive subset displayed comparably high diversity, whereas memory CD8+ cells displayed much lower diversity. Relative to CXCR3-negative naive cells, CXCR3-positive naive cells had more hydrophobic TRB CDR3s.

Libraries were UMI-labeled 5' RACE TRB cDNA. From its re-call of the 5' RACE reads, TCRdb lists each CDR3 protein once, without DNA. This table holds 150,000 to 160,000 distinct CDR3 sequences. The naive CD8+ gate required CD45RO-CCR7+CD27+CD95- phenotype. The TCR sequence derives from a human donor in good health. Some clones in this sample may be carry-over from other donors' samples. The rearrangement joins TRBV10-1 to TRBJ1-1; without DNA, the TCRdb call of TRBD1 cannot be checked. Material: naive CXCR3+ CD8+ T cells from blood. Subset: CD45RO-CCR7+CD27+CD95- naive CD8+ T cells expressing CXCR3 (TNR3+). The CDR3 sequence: CASWGRGETEAFF.